This is a list of T cell receptor beta chains from one sample in a study of T-cell memory formation after mild COVID-19. TCRdb analysed the 5' RACE reads with MiXCR anew, one entry per CDR3 protein. The table shows about 470,000 distinct CDR3 sequences, with about 20% occurring only once. The sequenced sample consisted of PBMCs or a T cell subset sorted from them (not recorded which). The receptors here all came from an adult woman who had mild COVID-19 (a few samples of this study predate the infection). Cell type and time point are not known. CDR3s leave out the opening cysteine and the closing phenylalanine or tryptophan. Each record gives: J gene, V gene, D gene, clone size, CDR3 protein. D genes are given only for firm matches. Only some rows state a clone size, as once, few, many or a class for expanded clones.

>TRBJ2-7|TRBV18|.|few
ASSGGEGRDYEQY
>TRBJ2-7|TRBV29-1|.|.
SVKNPDYYEQY
>TRBJ2-1|TRBV7-7|.|few
ASSPGHSYNEQF
>TRBJ2-3|TRBV5-1|.|.
ASSVSALYDTQY
>TRBJ2-1|TRBV12-3/TRBV12-4|.|.
ASSPTIGDPF
>TRBJ1-5|TRBV6-6|.|.
ASSSNSGTHSNQPQH
>TRBJ1-5|TRBV7-8|TRBD1|few
ASSPQDRGYEPQH
>TRBJ1-1|TRBV5-1|TRBD1|.
ASSSTGTVGSKAF
>TRBJ1-4|TRBV9|.|.
ASSVGGLGQEKLF
>TRBJ2-7|TRBV28|TRBD1|.
ASSGTGLREQY
>TRBJ2-3|TRBV24-1|.|.
ATSEDSGLSDTQY
>TRBJ1-1|TRBV6-5|.|.
ASSYSGGRFTEAF
>TRBJ1-5|TRBV18|.|few
ASSPPGPRGSNQPQH
>TRBJ2-2|TRBV6-2/TRBV6-3|.|few
ASSYSADENTGELF
>TRBJ2-1|TRBV20-1|TRBD1|.
SARDGTGGNEQF
>TRBJ2-1|TRBV18|TRBD2|many
ASSPGLDNEQF
>TRBJ2-1|TRBV15|.|.
ATSRDLVGVQF
>TRBJ1-2|TRBV20-1|TRBD1|.
SASDWETGPNYGYT
>TRBJ2-1|TRBV6-5|TRBD1|few
ASNGQGFGNEQF
>TRBJ2-1|TRBV5-1|.|few
ASSPQQGTGEQF
>TRBJ1-2|TRBV6-4|.|few
ASSDSAGAARGYT
>TRBJ2-1|TRBV7-9|TRBD1|few
ASSFGLPGTGTEQF
>TRBJ1-1|TRBV5-6|.|.
ASILFGNTEAF
>TRBJ2-3|TRBV5-1|TRBD1|few
ASSLGQGGTTDTQY
>TRBJ2-6|TRBV27|.|.
ASSLRGFPSGANVLT
>TRBJ2-3|TRBV6-5|.|few
ASREQGRRTDTQY
>TRBJ1-1|TRBV5-1|TRBD1|few
ASSLRGQGTTEAF
>TRBJ1-2|TRBV19|.|.
ASSLRDGLLTGGYT
>TRBJ1-1|TRBV11-3|.|few
ASSLGRGRAF
>TRBJ2-2|TRBV30|.|.
AWIRFSNTGELF
>TRBJ1-2|TRBV11-2|.|.
ASSLDVGTGRANYGYT
>TRBJ2-7|TRBV20-1|.|few
SAAGPNEQY
>TRBJ2-7|TRBV5-4|.|.
ASSLVGQADYEQY
>TRBJ1-5|TRBV25-1|TRBD1|few
ASSEQGGGNQPQH
>TRBJ2-4|TRBV7-2|.|few
ASSLFGDIQY
>TRBJ2-7|TRBV12-2|.|.
ASRSPLGMGLAGGSYEQY
>TRBJ2-5|TRBV6-2/TRBV6-3|TRBD1|.
ASRRTGPGETQY
>TRBJ2-1|TRBV29-1|.|few
SVILSSYNEQF
>TRBJ2-7|TRBV28|.|.
ASSANKRTVKEQY
>TRBJ2-4|TRBV7-3|.|.
ASSNPPLGMIQY
>TRBJ1-1|TRBV18|.|few
ASSPASGPEAF
>TRBJ2-2|TRBV5-1|.|few
ASKLTGELF
>TRBJ2-7|TRBV19|.|few
ASSGTPAAGSYEQY
>TRBJ2-7|TRBV7-3|TRBD2|many
ASSWTSSYEQY
>TRBJ2-1|TRBV28|TRBD2|few
ASRPSGGGNEQF
>TRBJ2-1|TRBV6-2/TRBV6-3|TRBD2|.
ASSPPGLAGVGF
>TRBJ2-7|TRBV20-1|TRBD2|.
SARGGGRAYEQY
>TRBJ2-5|TRBV12-3/TRBV12-4|TRBD1|many
ASRSTGEKTQY
>TRBJ1-1|TRBV6-5|.|few
ATAGYTEAF
>TRBJ2-7|TRBV3-1|TRBD1|.
ASSQRGQDLYEQY
>TRBJ2-3|TRBV24-1|.|many
ATSGRQISTDTQY